The sequence of this T cell receptor beta chain was determined in a study of blood T cell repertoires in COVID-19. Looking at the study overall: COVID-19 samples collected from the United States, Italy and Spain covered acute and convalescent phases. The analysed material was cDNA or gDNA that came from T cells, B-cell-depleted T cells, or PBMCs.

Authors' methods: Amplification with reference gene primers provided the estimates of nucleated cell counts. Sequencing was performed with immunoSEQ multiplex PCR; in TCRdb, only in-frame clones are kept and a portion is missing. V and J calls and clone size are those listed in that table; D and trimming were worked out from the DNA. Of fewer than 250,000 clones in the sample, 83% were seen once. With V trimmed by 1 base and J by 4 bases, 3 bases remained unmatched. Germline values: CDR1 MGHDK, CDR2 SYGVNS. The CDR3 is 14 amino acids. The rearrangement links TRBV25-1 to TRBJ1-1; 7 nucleotides agree with TRBD1. The receptor comes from a woman aged 35 to 49 with active or convalescent COVID-19. The sequenced material came from peripheral blood. CDR3 sequence (DNA): TGTGCCAGCAGTGAATTAGACAGGGCCACTGAAGCTTTCTTT. It yields the protein CASSELDRATEAFF.